These T cell receptor beta chains were read from a single sample in a study of CD8 T cells in ankylosing spondylitis. From the 5' RACE reads, TCRdb called clonotypes with MiXCR, one entry per CDR3 protein. The sample records about 840,000 distinct CDR3 sequences, roughly 10% being singletons. The sequenced sample consisted of blood, either unsorted or a sorted T cell fraction (not recorded which). The receptors were gathered from a male donor with ankylosing spondylitis. CDR3s include the opening cysteine and the closing phenylalanine or tryptophan. The D gene is left open where the match is weak. A row's size may be missing; if present it is once, few, many or a size class.

D	V	J	size	CDR3	DNA
.	TRBV30	TRBJ2-7	few	CAWSVRGSGRFEQYF	TGTGCCTGGAGTGTACGGGGTAGCGGAAGGTTCGAGCAGTACTTC
.	TRBV29-1	TRBJ2-5	many	CSAREGPLVQYF	TGCAGCGCCCGAGAGGGCCCTCTTGTCCAGTACTTC
TRBD2	TRBV6-5	TRBJ2-3	few	CASSYSLTGGLTDTQYF	TGTGCCAGCAGTTACTCCCTAACGGGAGGGCTAACAGATACGCAGTATTTT
TRBD1	TRBV12-3/TRBV12-4	TRBJ1-2	many	CASSPRGRNYGYTF	TGTGCCAGCAGCCCGAGGGGGCGAAACTATGGCTACACCTTC
.	TRBV9	TRBJ2-3	few	CASSVGPLGRLRTDTQYF	TGTGCCAGCAGCGTAGGCCCACTTGGGAGGTTGCGCACAGATACGCAGTATTTT
.	TRBV20-1	TRBJ2-6	few	CSAQGGANVLTF	TGCAGTGCTCAGGGTGGGGCCAACGTCCTGACTTTC
.	TRBV5-6	TRBJ2-3	many	CASSLGGRVTDTQYF	TGTGCCAGCAGCTTGGGGGGACGGGTCACAGATACGCAGTATTTT
.	TRBV12-5	TRBJ2-5	.	CASGLRDTAAQYF	TGTGCTAGTGGTCTCCGGGACACGGCGGCCCAGTACTTC
.	TRBV7-3	TRBJ1-1	.	CASSSSPGVTEAFF	TGTGCCAGCAGCTCCAGCCCAGGGGTAACTGAAGCTTTCTTT
TRBD2	TRBV12-3/TRBV12-4	TRBJ2-3	.	CASRGTSGVTDTQYF	TGTGCCAGCAGGGGGACTAGCGGGGTAACAGATACGCAGTATTTT
.	TRBV12-3/TRBV12-4	TRBJ1-1	many	CASSLASAVNTEAFF	TGTGCCAGCAGTTTAGCTTCGGCGGTGAACACTGAAGCTTTCTTT
.	TRBV5-1	TRBJ2-5	few	CASSFGTLGGQETQYF	TGCGCCAGCAGCTTCGGTACGCTGGGGGGCCAAGAGACCCAGTACTTC
.	TRBV4-3	TRBJ1-1	few	CASSQAAGPRWLAFF	TGCGCCAGCAGCCAAGCCGCAGGGCCTAGGTGGTTAGCTTTCTTT
.	TRBV28	TRBJ2-7	few	CASSLFAAYEQYF	TGTGCCAGCAGTTTATTTGCAGCCTACGAGCAGTACTTC
TRBD2	TRBV7-2	TRBJ2-3	few	CASSLLGVAGGNTQYF	TGTGCCAGCAGCTTACTGGGGGTAGCGGGAGGAAATACGCAGTATTTT
.	TRBV7-9	TRBJ2-7	many	CASSLAQGRYEQYF	TGTGCCAGCAGCTTAGCACAGGGCCGCTACGAGCAGTACTTC
.	TRBV12-3/TRBV12-4	TRBJ2-7	many	CASSLGPPRYEQYF	TGTGCCAGCAGTTTAGGCCCCCCGCGATACGAGCAGTACTTC
TRBD2	TRBV7-2	TRBJ2-5	.	CASSLIGLGETQYF	TGTGCCAGCAGCTTAATTGGACTAGGAGAGACCCAGTACTTC
TRBD2	TRBV6-2/TRBV6-3	TRBJ2-1	once	CASSYTGGDDEQFF	TGTGCCAGCAGTTACACGGGAGGGGACGATGAGCAGTTCTTC
.	TRBV18	TRBJ1-5	few	CASSPNTNQPQHF	TGTGCCAGCTCACCAAACACAAACCAGCCCCAGCATTTT
.	TRBV27	TRBJ1-1	few	CASSYRAPPPEAFF	TGTGCCAGCAGTTACAGGGCCCCACCACCTGAAGCTTTCTTT
TRBD1	TRBV7-6	TRBJ2-7	.	CASSNRQGAYEQYF	TGTGCCAGCAGCAATCGACAGGGGGCCTACGAGCAGTACTTC
.	TRBV9	TRBJ2-2	.	CASSVRVDGELFF	TGTGCCAGCAGCGTACGGGTGGACGGGGAGCTGTTTTTT
TRBD1	TRBV7-2	TRBJ1-1	.	CASSLSPRGYTEAFF	TGTGCCAGCAGCTTAAGCCCCAGGGGGTACACTGAAGCTTTCTTT
TRBD1	TRBV7-2	TRBJ1-2	.	CASTGREGAAYGYTF	TGTGCCAGCACCGGAAGGGAGGGGGCAGCCTATGGCTACACCTTC
.	TRBV9	TRBJ2-1	.	CASSVGGSAKQFF	TGTGCCAGCAGCGTAGGAGGATCAGCAAAGCAGTTCTTC
.	TRBV6-2/TRBV6-3	TRBJ2-1	few	CASNWDGDYNEQFF	TGTGCCAGCAATTGGGACGGGGACTACAATGAGCAGTTCTTC
.	TRBV5-1	TRBJ2-3	.	CASSRWTASTDTQYF	TGCGCCAGCAGCAGATGGACAGCTAGCACAGATACGCAGTATTTT
.	TRBV7-2	TRBJ1-1	many	CAVQDQMNTEAFF	TGTGCAGTCCAGGACCAAATGAACACTGAAGCTTTCTTT
TRBD2	TRBV28	TRBJ2-1	.	CASRLAGDNKQFF	TGTGCCAGCAGACTAGCGGGAGATAATAAGCAGTTCTTC
.	TRBV20-1	TRBJ1-6	.	CSARGQGAHSPLHF	TGCAGTGCTAGAGGGCAGGGAGCGCATTCACCCCTCCACTTT
.	TRBV5-6	TRBJ1-2	.	CASSLMTARGSNYGYTF	TGTGCCAGCAGCTTGATGACGGCAAGAGGGAGTAACTATGGCTACACCTTC
TRBD2	TRBV6-4	TRBJ2-1	.	CASSWRGLADSYNEQFF	TGTGCCAGCAGTTGGAGGGGACTAGCGGACTCCTACAATGAGCAGTTCTTC
TRBD2	TRBV29-1	TRBJ2-1	many	CSVEVGGNEQFF	TGCAGCGTTGAAGTGGGGGGGAATGAGCAGTTCTTC
TRBD1	TRBV7-9	TRBJ2-7	few	CASSLAPEGGPLQYF	TGTGCCAGCAGCTTAGCGCCGGAAGGGGGCCCCTTGCAGTACTTC
.	TRBV7-7	TRBJ2-1	.	CASSLRLASHEQFF	TGTGCTAGCAGCTTAAGGCTAGCGAGTCATGAGCAGTTCTTC
TRBD2	TRBV20-1	TRBJ2-5	many	CSARGSGAKQETQYF	TGCAGTGCTAGGGGTAGCGGGGCGAAACAAGAGACCCAGTACTTC
TRBD1	TRBV18	TRBJ1-1	.	CASSQGQNGNTEAFF	TGTGCCAGCTCACAGGGACAGAACGGGAACACTGAAGCTTTCTTT
.	TRBV7-2	TRBJ2-1	many	CAESSYNEQFF	TGTGCCGAAAGCTCCTACAATGAGCAGTTCTTC
TRBD2	TRBV7-9	TRBJ2-7	few	CASSLTSGSRTYEQYF	TGTGCCAGCAGCTTAACTAGCGGGAGTCGAACCTACGAGCAGTACTTC
.	TRBV12-3/TRBV12-4	TRBJ2-7	.	CASRISPAYEQYF	TGTGCCAGTCGAATTTCTCCAGCCTACGAGCAGTACTTC
TRBD2	TRBV7-2	TRBJ2-1	many	CASSRWRETSNEQFF	TGTGCCAGCAGCCGGTGGCGGGAGACCTCCAATGAGCAGTTCTTC
TRBD1	TRBV10-1	TRBJ2-2	.	CASSDPGGNYGELFF	TGCGCCAGCAGTGACCCAGGGGGTAATTACGGGGAGCTGTTTTTT
TRBD2	TRBV18	TRBJ2-1	few	CASSPGLAGAASYNEQFF	TGTGCCAGCTCACCGGGACTAGCGGGAGCGGCGTCCTACAATGAGCAGTTCTTC
.	TRBV7-2	TRBJ2-5	.	CASSFQISETQYF	TGTGCCAGCAGCTTTCAAATTTCGGAGACCCAGTACTTC
.	TRBV7-8	TRBJ2-7	.	CASSLALPGRSYEQYF	TGTGCCAGCAGCTTAGCCCTTCCGGGACGGTCCTACGAGCAGTACTTC
TRBD2	TRBV20-1	TRBJ2-3	few	CSARGSGLAGAPTDTQYF	TGCAGTGCTAGAGGGTCGGGACTAGCGGGGGCCCCTACAGATACGCAGTATTTT
TRBD1	TRBV6-6	TRBJ1-5	few	CASLDRGDQPQHF	TGTGCCAGCCTGGACAGGGGCGATCAGCCCCAGCATTTT
.	TRBV12-3/TRBV12-4	TRBJ2-3	many	CASSLRQGRTDTQYF	TGTGCCAGCAGCCTTCGGCAGGGTCGTACAGATACGCAGTATTTT
TRBD1	TRBV29-1	TRBJ1-2	many	CSVGRTGGTGDYGYTF	TGCAGCGTCGGAAGGACAGGGGGGACTGGAGACTATGGCTACACCTTC
TRBD2	TRBV4-2	TRBJ2-1	many	CASSPRRGLAGEGYRSYNEQFF	TGTGCCAGCAGCCCTAGGCGTGGACTAGCGGGAGAAGGGTACAGATCCTACAATGAGCAGTTCTTC
TRBD1	TRBV24-1	TRBJ2-3	.	CATSDFQGALSTDTQYF	TGTGCCACCAGTGATTTTCAGGGGGCTCTTAGCACAGATACGCAGTATTTT
TRBD1	TRBV9	TRBJ2-2	few	CASSQGQTLSLTTGELFF	TGTGCCAGCAGCCAGGGACAGACCTTGAGCCTCACCACCGGGGAGCTGTTTTTT
.	TRBV28	TRBJ2-2	few	CAIYRPGKGGELFF	TGTGCCATCTACCGACCAGGGAAGGGCGGGGAGCTGTTTTTT